This record looks at one T cell receptor beta chain sequence and its context. What it recognizes is unknown. This entry comes from a study of PD-1 blockade in classical Hodgkin lymphoma. In every patient, relapse followed autologous stem cell transplantation, while exposure to brentuximab vedotin differed. Study conclusions and caveats: Researchers reported that CD4+ TCR diversity, though not CD8+, rose significantly by C4D1. Complete responders had baseline diversity similar to newly diagnosed patients.

Trimming removed 0 bases from V and 8 bases from J, with 16 bases in between. This CDR3 contains 16 residues. Germline V CDR1 and CDR2: SGHNT, YENEEA. The assay was immunoSEQ multiplex PCR, and TCRdb's table has in-frame clones only and misses some. The sample includes 20,000 to 25,000 clones, about 78% of them seen just once. This specimen consisted of peripheral blood mononuclear cells (PBMCs), obtained before the second cycle of nivolumab. The chain carries TRBV11-3 and TRBJ1-4; tentatively, D is TRBD1 (6 bases). This receptor was obtained from a human donor with classical Hodgkin lymphoma. CDR3 nucleotide sequence: TGTGCCAGCAGCTTAGATGGCGGGGGGCGCGAAGAAAAACTGTTTTTT. Protein product: CASSLDGGGREEKLFF.